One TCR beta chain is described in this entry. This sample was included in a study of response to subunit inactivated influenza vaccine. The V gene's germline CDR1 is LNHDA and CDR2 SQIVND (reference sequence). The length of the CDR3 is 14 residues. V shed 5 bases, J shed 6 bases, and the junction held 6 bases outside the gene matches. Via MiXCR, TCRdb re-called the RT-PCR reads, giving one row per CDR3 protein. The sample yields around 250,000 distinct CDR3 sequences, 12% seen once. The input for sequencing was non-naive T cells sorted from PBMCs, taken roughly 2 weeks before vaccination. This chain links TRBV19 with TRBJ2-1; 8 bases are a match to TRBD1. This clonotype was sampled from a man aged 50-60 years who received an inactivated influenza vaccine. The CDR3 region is CASSSGGHLNEQFF. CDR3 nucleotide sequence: TGTGCCAGTAGTTCAGGGGGCCATCTCAATGAGCAGTTCTTC.